This entry lists 22 T cell receptor beta chains sequenced from one sample in a study of T cell changes during pregnancy in multiple sclerosis (dated by TCRdb to the late 2010s). The library was produced with the immunoSEQ multiplex PCR assay. The immuneACCESS repertoire file appears here via TCRdb, limited to in-frame rearrangements. These files lack a portion of the clones; in checked studies, under half of the deficit traces to unresolved V genes, and the cause of the others is not known. A total of more than 90,000 clones appear in this sample, around 90% of them only once. About 1.6% of the sample is in the top ten clones. This specimen consisted of peripheral blood, obtained in the third trimester of pregnancy. Receptors were obtained from a female donor with multiple sclerosis, enrolled in a pregnancy study.

A single count supports this clone. The chain joins TRBV19 to TRBJ1-5; TRBD1 matches 7 bases. The V gene end was trimmed by 6 bases and the J gene end by 5 bases; junction bases not matched to a gene: 4. CDR1 and CDR2 (germline): LNHDA, SQIVND (reference sequence). The CDR3 length is 13 residues. This CDR3 reads CASSPQGYQPQHF. The CDR3 nucleotides are TGTGCCAGTAGCCCACAGGGGTATCAGCCCCAGCATTTT.

This clone was observed once. This chain joins TRBV27 and TRBJ2-3; 7 bases are a match to TRBD2. Germline CDR1 and CDR2: MNHEY and SMNVEV (reference sequence). The junction had 5 bases not matched to a gene; V was cut back by 3 bases and J by 5 bases. The CDR3 covers 14 residues. CDR3 protein: CASSLGLAVDTQYF. CDR3 bases: TGTGCCAGCAGTTTGGGTCTAGCGGTAGATACGCAGTATTTT.

Here the CDR3 reads CASSSDSNDPYNEKLFF. The CDR3 bases are TGTGCCAGCAGCTCGGACAGTAACGACCCGTACAATGAAAAACTGTTTTTT. V and J are TRBV5-4 and TRBJ1-4; TRBD1 is a possible D gene (6 bases). The CDR3 runs to 17 residues. Trimming pared 3 bases from V and 5 bases from J, leaving 20 bases between. Germline CDR1 reads SGHNT; CDR2 reads YYREEE (reference sequence).

Details on this clone: The junction departs from the called germline gene at one end, perhaps through a read error. The rearrangement uses TRBV30 and TRBJ1-6; TRBD1 matches 8 bases. Germline values: CDR1 GTSNPN, CDR2 SVGIG (reference sequence). The CDR3 length is 15 residues. CDR3 nucleotide sequence: TGTGCCTGGAGTCTACAGGGGGGCTATCATTCACCCCTCCACTTT. It codes for CAWSLQGGYHSPLHF.

This clone has only one observation. The V gene is TRBV18, the J gene TRBJ2-3, with 10 bases lining up with TRBD2. Per the germline V gene, CDR1 is KGHSH and CDR2 is LQKENI. V lost 4 bases, J lost 4 bases, and 2 bases stayed unmatched. The CDR3 contains 14 residues. The CDR3 nucleotides are TGTGCCAGCTCACTAGGGACTAGCGCAGATACGCAGTATTTT. This sequence encodes CASSLGTSADTQYF.

V usage is TRBV29-1 and J usage is TRBJ1-5; 9 bases fit TRBD1. CDR3 length: 15 residues. Trimming removed 4 bases from V and 6 bases from J; junction bases left unmatched: 10. Germline V gene data show CDR1 as SQVTM and CDR2 as ANQGSEA. As DNA, the CDR3 is TGCAGCGTTGGAGACGGGACAGGGTTAGGTCAGCCCCAGCATTTT. It encodes CSVGDGTGLGQPQHF.

V usage is TRBV18 and J usage is TRBJ2-7; TRBD1 matches 9 bases. After removal of 4 bases from V and 1 base from J, the junction contained 8 bases not matched to a gene. Germline CDR1 KGHSH, CDR2 LQKENI. The CDR3 runs to 16 residues. CDR3 nucleotides: TGTGCCAGCTCACTAACAGGGGGCGCCGGATCCTACGAGCAGTACTTC. Amino acid sequence: CASSLTGGAGSYEQYF.

This sequence joins TRBV5-4 and TRBJ2-5; 9 bases agree with TRBD2. The CDR3 is 16 residues long. In germline, CDR1 is SGHNT, CDR2 YYREEE (reference sequence). With V trimmed by 0 bases and J by 2 bases, 5 bases remained unmatched. The chain's CDR3 is CASSLVAGDAQETQYF. The CDR3 nucleotides are TGTGCCAGCAGCTTGGTAGCGGGAGATGCTCAAGAGACCCAGTACTTC.

This chain uses TRBV27 with TRBJ1-2; 7 bases match TRBD1. The CDR3 covers 17 residues. Per germline, CDR1 MNHEY and CDR2 SMNVEV (reference sequence). With V trimmed by 0 bases and J by 4 bases, 11 bases remained unmatched. The CDR3 spells CASSLSAIGTVTYGYTF. For the CDR3, the DNA is TGTGCCAGCAGTTTATCTGCCATCGGGACAGTGACCTATGGCTACACCTTC.

V and J are TRBV7-2 and TRBJ1-4, with a weak D call TRBD1 (5 bases). The CDR3 is 16 residues long. Germline values: CDR1 SGHTA, CDR2 FQGNSA. Between the trimmed V and J ends, which lost 5 bases and 8 bases, there was a span of 21 bases. The CDR3 loop is CASSPSRLRGSEKLFF. CDR3 bases: TGTGCCAGCAGCCCGAGCCGATTGCGGGGGTCCGAAAAACTGTTTTTT.

The chain carries TRBV7-8 and TRBJ2-7; no reliable D call. Trimming cost V 4 bases and J 7 bases, with 8 bases left between them. This CDR3 has 11 amino acids. CDR1 is SGHVS and CDR2 is FQNEAQ in the germline V gene. For the CDR3, the DNA is TGTGCCAGCAGCTCACGACTTGAGCAGTACTTC. Encoded protein: CASSSRLEQYF. The full variable domain, its missing parts supplied by reference TRBV7-8 and TRBJ2-7, is GAGVSQSPRYKVAKRGQDVALRCDPISGHVSLFWYQQALGQGPEFLTYFQNEAQLDKSGLPSDRFFAERPEGSVSTLKIQRTQQEDSAVYLCASSSRLEQYFGPGTRLTVT.

The chain employs TRBV23-1 and TRBJ1-5; 9 bases align to TRBD1. TRBV23-1 is an ORF; its function is uncertain. The CDR3 runs to 13 residues. The J segment lost 5 bases and the V segment lost 4 bases, leaving 0 bases of the junction unmatched. CDR3 coding DNA: TGCGCCAGCAGTCGGACAGGGGATCAGCCCCAGCATTTT. Translated, it gives CASSRTGDQPQHF.

V and J are TRBV6-1 and TRBJ1-3; D not resolved. Trimming removed 2 bases at V and 3 bases at J, with 14 bases between. From germline, CDR1 is MNHNS and CDR2 SASEGT. This CDR3 comprises 16 residues. The CDR3 DNA reads TGTGCCAGCAGTGAAAAAGGTCGCAGGTATGGAAACACCATATATTTT. Its translation is CASSEKGRRYGNTIYF.

This sequence joins TRBV27 and TRBJ2-4; D may be TRBD1 (6 bases). V lost 3 bases, J lost 7 bases, and 19 bases lay in between. From germline, CDR1 is MNHEY and CDR2 SMNVEV (reference sequence). CDR3 length: 16 amino acids. CDR3 sequence reads: CASSFRGRSEGNIQYF. The CDR3 DNA is TGTGCCAGCAGTTTCAGGGGCCGGTCCGAAGGGAACATTCAGTACTTC.

The chain carries TRBV11-2 and TRBJ2-7; 7 nucleotides match TRBD2. Losses at the gene ends were 5 bases for V and 2 bases for J; bases not matched to a gene: 9. CDR1 is SGHAT, CDR2 FQNNGV, per germline. CDR3 length: 15 amino acids. The CDR3 loop reads CASSPSWGGAYEQYF. CDR3 bases: TGTGCCAGCAGCCCCTCCTGGGGAGGGGCCTACGAGCAGTACTTC.

The rearrangement uses TRBV5-1 and TRBJ1-3; no firm D call. Trimming cost V 6 bases and J 2 bases, with 3 bases left between them. This CDR3 has 11 amino acids. CDR1 and CDR2 from the germline V gene are SGHRS and YFSETQ. The CDR3 protein is CASTAGNTIYF. CDR3 DNA: TGCGCCAGCACAGCTGGAAACACCATATATTTT.

This clone was found a few times. Other DNA sequences from this sample encode an identical CDR3 as well. This sequence joins TRBV2 and TRBJ1-2, with D possibly TRBD1 on 5 matching bases. The V gene lost 3 bases and the J gene lost 3 bases, with 8 bases spanning the gap. The germline CDR1 and CDR2 sequences are SNHLY and FYNNEI. This CDR3 has 13 residues. CDR3 DNA sequence: TGTGCCAGCAGTGAGCAAGGGGACTATGGCTACACCTTC. This sequence encodes CASSEQGDYGYTF.

This clone is a singleton in its sample. The rearrangement links TRBV9 to TRBJ2-3; D call uncertain. This CDR3 contains 15 residues. Deletions cut 0 bases from V and 1 base from J, with 9 bases between. Germline V gives CDR1 SGDLS, CDR2 YYNGEE. The CDR3 region is CASSVGEYGTDTQYF. In DNA form, the CDR3 reads TGTGCCAGCAGCGTAGGTGAGTATGGCACAGATACGCAGTATTTT.

The chain couples TRBV6-1 to TRBJ2-1, with 8 positions matching TRBD2. Germline V gene data show CDR1 as MNHNS and CDR2 as SASEGT. CDR3 size: 16 residues. The junction had 9 bases not matched to a gene; V was cut back by 3 bases and J by 5 bases. The CDR3 nucleotides read TGTGCCAGCAGTGATTTGGCGGGAGGTTACGACAATGAGCAGTTCTTC. It encodes CASSDLAGGYDNEQFF.

The genes are TRBV5-1 and TRBJ1-3; the match to TRBD1 covers 8 bases. With 0 bases clipped from V and 0 bases from J, the junction kept 8 bases outside the gene matches. CDR3 length: 18 amino acids. Germline CDR1 reads SGHRS; CDR2 reads YFSETQ. The CDR3, as DNA: TGCGCCAGCAGCTTGGCCTCTTACGGACAGGGCTCTGGAAACACCATATATTTT. Translation: CASSLASYGQGSGNTIYF.

The chain couples TRBV19 to TRBJ2-7, with 8 bases matching TRBD1. The CDR3 sequence is 13 residues long. J lost 2 bases, V lost 8 bases, and 5 bases had no gene match. CDR1 is LNHDA and CDR2 is SQIVND in the germline V gene (reference sequence). The CDR3 loop reads CASAADRAYEQYF. The CDR3 DNA sequence: TGTGCCAGTGCGGCGGACAGGGCCTACGAGCAGTACTTC.

This CDR3 reads CASNRDRTDTQYF. Here the CDR3 DNA reads TGCGCCAGCAACAGAGATCGCACAGATACGCAGTATTTT. J is TRBJ2-3 and V is TRBV5-1; D remains ambiguous. The germline CDR1 and CDR2 sequences are SGHRS and YFSETQ. This CDR3 has 13 residues. V dropped 6 bases and J dropped 1 base, with 9 bases sitting between them. The whole variable domain, remainder taken from reference TRBV5-1 and TRBJ2-3, is KAGVTQTPRYLIKTRGQQVTLSCSPISGHRSVSWYQQTPGQGLQFLFEYFSETQRNKGNFPGRFSGRQFSNSRSEMNVSTLELGDSALYLCASNRDRTDTQYFGPGTRLTVL.